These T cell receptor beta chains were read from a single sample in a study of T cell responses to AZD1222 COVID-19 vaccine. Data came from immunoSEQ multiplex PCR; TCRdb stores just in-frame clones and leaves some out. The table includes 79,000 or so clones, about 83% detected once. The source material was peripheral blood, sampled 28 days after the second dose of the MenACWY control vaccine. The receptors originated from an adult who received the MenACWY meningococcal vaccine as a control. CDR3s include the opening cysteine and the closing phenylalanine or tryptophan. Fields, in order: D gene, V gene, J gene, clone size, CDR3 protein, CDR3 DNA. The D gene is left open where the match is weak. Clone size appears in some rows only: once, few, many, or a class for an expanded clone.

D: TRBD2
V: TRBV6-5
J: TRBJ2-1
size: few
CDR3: CASSLSSGGYNEQFF
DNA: TGTGCCAGCAGCCTTTCTAGCGGGGGGTACAATGAGCAGTTCTTC

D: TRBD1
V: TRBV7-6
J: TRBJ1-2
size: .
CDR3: CASSQGQRYGYTF
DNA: TGTGCCAGCAGCCAGGGACAGCGCTATGGCTACACCTTC

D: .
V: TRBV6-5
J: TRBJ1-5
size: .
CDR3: CASSRHRNQPQHF
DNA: TGTGCCAGCAGCCGACACCGCAATCAGCCCCAGCATTTT

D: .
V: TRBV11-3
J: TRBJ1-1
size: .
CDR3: CASSIRRAVGTEAFF
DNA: TGTGCCAGCAGCATACGGCGGGCCGTAGGCACTGAAGCTTTCTTT

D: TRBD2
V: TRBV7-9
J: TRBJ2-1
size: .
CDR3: CASSPGTSNEQFF
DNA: TGTGCCAGCAGCCCCGGGACTAGCAATGAGCAGTTCTTC

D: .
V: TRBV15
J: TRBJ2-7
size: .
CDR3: CATSRDFSHEQYF
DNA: TGTGCCACCAGCAGAGATTTCTCCCACGAGCAGTACTTC

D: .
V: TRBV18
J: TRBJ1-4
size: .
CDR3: CASSPGRRNEKLFF
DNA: TGTGCCAGCTCACCGGGACGGAGGAATGAAAAACTGTTTTTT

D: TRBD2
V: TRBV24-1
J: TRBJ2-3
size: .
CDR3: CATSDLWQRGAGTDTQYF
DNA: TGTGCCACCAGTGATTTATGGCAGCGGGGGGCGGGCACAGATACGCAGTATTTT

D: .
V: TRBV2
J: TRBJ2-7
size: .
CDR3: CASSLDSYEQYF
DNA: TGTGCCAGCAGTCTCGACAGCTACGAGCAGTACTTC

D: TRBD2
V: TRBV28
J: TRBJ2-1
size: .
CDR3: CASSRTSGRAYNEQFF
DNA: TGTGCCAGCAGCCGCACTAGCGGGAGGGCCTACAATGAGCAGTTCTTC

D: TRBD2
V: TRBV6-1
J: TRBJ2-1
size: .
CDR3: CASSELAGAYNEQFF
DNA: TGTGCCAGCAGTGAACTAGCGGGAGCCTACAATGAGCAGTTCTTC

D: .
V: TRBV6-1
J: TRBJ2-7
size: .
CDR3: CASSEDSYYEQYF
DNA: TGTGCCAGCAGTGAGGACTCATACTACGAGCAGTACTTC

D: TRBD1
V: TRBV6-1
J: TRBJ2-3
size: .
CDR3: CASSGSGQGTSTDTQYF
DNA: TGTGCCAGCAGTGGGTCGGGACAGGGGACTAGCACAGATACGCAGTATTTT

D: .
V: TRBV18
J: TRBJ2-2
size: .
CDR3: CASSRIKADTGELFF
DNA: TGTGCCAGCTCCCGTATTAAAGCGGATACCGGGGAGCTGTTTTTT

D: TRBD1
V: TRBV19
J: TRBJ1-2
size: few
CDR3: CASSIRDSYGYTF
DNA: TGTGCCAGTAGTATAAGGGACAGCTATGGCTACACCTTC

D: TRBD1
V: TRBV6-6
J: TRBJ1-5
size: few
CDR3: CASREQGQRQPQHF
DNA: TGTGCCAGCAGGGAACAGGGGCAGAGACAGCCCCAGCATTTT

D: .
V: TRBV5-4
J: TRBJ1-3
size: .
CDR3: CASSAGPPNTIYF
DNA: TGTGCCAGCAGCGCCGGGCCGCCGAACACCATATATTTT

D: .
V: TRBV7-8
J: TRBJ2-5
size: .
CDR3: CASSLLTGKETQYF
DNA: TGTGCCAGCAGCTTATTGACAGGAAAAGAGACCCAGTACTTC

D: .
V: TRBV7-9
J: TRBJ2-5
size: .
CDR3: CASSSTGGETQYF
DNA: TGTGCCAGCAGCTCGACAGGAGGAGAGACCCAGTACTTC

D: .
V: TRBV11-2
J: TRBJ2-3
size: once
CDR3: CASSLGRGDTQYF
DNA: TGTGCCAGCAGCTTAGGAAGGGGAGATACGCAGTATTTT

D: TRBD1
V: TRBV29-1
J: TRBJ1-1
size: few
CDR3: CSVLLPGQGAAEAFF
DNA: TGCAGCGTTTTACTTCCCGGACAGGGGGCTGCTGAAGCTTTCTTT

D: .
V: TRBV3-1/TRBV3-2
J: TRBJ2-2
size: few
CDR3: CASSQGGRNPGELFF
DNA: TGTGCCAGCAGCCAAGGGGGCCGGAATCCCGGGGAGCTGTTTTTT

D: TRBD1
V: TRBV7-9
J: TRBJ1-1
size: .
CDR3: CASSSGGGQSTEAFF
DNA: TGTGCCAGCAGCTCGGGAGGGGGACAGAGCACTGAAGCTTTCTTT

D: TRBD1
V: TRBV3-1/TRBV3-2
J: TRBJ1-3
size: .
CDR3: CASSPPTGLILNSGNTIYF
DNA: TGTGCCAGCAGCCCCCCGACAGGGCTTATACTAAACTCTGGAAACACCATATATTTT

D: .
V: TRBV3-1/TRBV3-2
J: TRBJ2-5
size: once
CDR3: CASSQRTVGVGQETQYF
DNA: TGTGCCAGCAGCCAACGTACAGTGGGCGTAGGGCAAGAGACCCAGTACTTC

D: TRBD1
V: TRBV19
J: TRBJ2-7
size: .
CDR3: CASSTSGTEFYEQYF
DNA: TGTGCCAGTAGTACTTCCGGGACAGAGTTCTACGAGCAGTACTTC

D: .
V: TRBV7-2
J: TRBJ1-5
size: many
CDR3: CASSSIQGLVNQPQHF
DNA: TGTGCCAGCAGTTCAATCCAGGGGTTAGTAAATCAGCCCCAGCATTTT

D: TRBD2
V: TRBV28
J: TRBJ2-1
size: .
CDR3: CASSAGTSINEQFF
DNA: TGTGCCAGCAGCGCCGGGACTAGCATCAATGAGCAGTTCTTC

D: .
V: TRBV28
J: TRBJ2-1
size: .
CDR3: CASSLLYFEGYNEQFF
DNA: TGTGCCAGCAGTTTATTATATTTTGAGGGGTACAATGAGCAGTTCTTC

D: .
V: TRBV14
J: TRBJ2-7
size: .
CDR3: CASSPLTRSDEQYF
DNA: TGTGCCAGCAGCCCCTTGACACGCTCGGACGAGCAGTACTTC

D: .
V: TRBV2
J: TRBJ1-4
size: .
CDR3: CASRGRGTNEKLFF
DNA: TGTGCCAGCAGGGGGAGGGGAACTAATGAAAAACTGTTTTTT

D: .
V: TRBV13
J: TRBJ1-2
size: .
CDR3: CASSPPRMLYGYTF
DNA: TGTGCCAGCAGCCCCCCCAGGATGCTTTATGGCTACACCTTC

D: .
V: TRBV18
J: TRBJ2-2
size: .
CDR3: CASSPPGTPGAGELFF
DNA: TGTGCCAGCTCACCACCAGGGACCCCAGGGGCCGGGGAGCTGTTTTTT

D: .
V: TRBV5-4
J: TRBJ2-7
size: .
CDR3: CASSPAAGRGYEQYF
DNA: TGTGCCAGCAGCCCCGCCGCAGGGAGAGGATACGAGCAGTACTTC

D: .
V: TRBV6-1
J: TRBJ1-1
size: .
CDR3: CASSEISITEAFF
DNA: TGTGCCAGCAGTGAAATCTCAATCACTGAAGCTTTCTTT

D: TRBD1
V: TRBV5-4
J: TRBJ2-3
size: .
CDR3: CASSPGTGTDTQYF
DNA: TGTGCCAGCAGCCCCGGGACAGGCACAGATACGCAGTATTTT

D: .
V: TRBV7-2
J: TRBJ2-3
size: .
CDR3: CASSRQGDTQYF
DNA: TGTGCCAGCAGCCGCCAGGGAGATACGCAGTATTTT

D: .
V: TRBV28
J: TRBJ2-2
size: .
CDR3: CASSFVYTGELFF
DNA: TGTGCCAGCAGTTTTGTCTACACCGGGGAGCTGTTTTTT

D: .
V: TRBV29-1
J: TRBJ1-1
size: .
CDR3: CSVVSGTGSTEAFF
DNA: TGCAGCGTTGTGTCAGGGACCGGATCCACTGAAGCTTTCTTT

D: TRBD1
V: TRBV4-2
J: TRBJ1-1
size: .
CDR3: CASSRYRGRDRANTEAFF
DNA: TGTGCCAGCAGCCGTTATCGTGGCCGGGACAGGGCGAACACTGAAGCTTTCTTT

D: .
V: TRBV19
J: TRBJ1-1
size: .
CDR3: CASVHGNTEAFF
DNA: TGTGCCAGCGTTCACGGGAACACTGAAGCTTTCTTT

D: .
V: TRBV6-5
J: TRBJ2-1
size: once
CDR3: CASSYSGFTEQFF
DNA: TGTGCCAGCAGTTACTCAGGGTTTACTGAGCAGTTCTTC

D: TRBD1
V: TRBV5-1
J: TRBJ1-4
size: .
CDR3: CASSRQGAGEKLFF
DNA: TGCGCCAGCAGCCGACAGGGGGCGGGTGAAAAACTGTTTTTT

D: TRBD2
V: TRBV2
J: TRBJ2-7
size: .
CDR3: CASSGGAGEQYF
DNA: TGTGCCAGTAGCGGGGGGGCGGGCGAGCAGTACTTC